Given below is one T cell receptor (beta chain) in context. This entry belongs to a study of T cell clones after liver transplantation. Turning to the study itself: Blood was drawn pre-transplant, before withdrawal, and after full or failed withdrawal.

TCRdb's copy holds only in-frame clones and misses some; the assay was immunoSEQ multiplex PCR. Of tens of thousands of clones in the sample, over 70% were seen once. V trimming: 2 bases; J trimming: 0 bases; junction bases outside the gene matches: 3. Germline loops: CDR1 SGHAT, CDR2 FQNNGV. The CDR3 loop spans 17 amino acids. The chain joins TRBV11-2 to TRBJ2-3, with 12 bases aligning to TRBD2. The sequence came from a human patient who received a liver transplant. Some of the T cells might come from the graft donor. The material was CD4+ T cells from blood, obtained 12 months after liver transplant. The DNA of the CDR3 is TGTGCCAGCAGCTTACTAGCGGGAGGGCGTAGCACAGATACGCAGTATTTT. It codes for CASSLLAGGRSTDTQYF. Full variable domain (remainder filled in from reference TRBV11-2 and TRBJ2-3): EAGVAQSPRYKIIEKRQSVAFWCNPISGHATLYWYQQILGQGPKLLIQFQNNGVVDDSQLPKDRFSAERLKGVDSTLKIQPAKLEDSAVYLCASSLLAGGRSTDTQYFGPGTRLTVL.